This T cell receptor (beta chain) was observed in a study of blood T cell repertoires in COVID-19. This CDR3 has 18 amino acids. CDR1 is KGHSH and CDR2 is LQKENI in the germline V gene. V lost 2 bases, J lost 0 bases, and 12 bases stayed unmatched. Per the authors' pipeline: Nucleated cell counts were estimated from reference gene primer amplification. Assay: immunoSEQ multiplex PCR; the TCRdb copy retains only in-frame clones and omits some. From that table come the V and J calls and clone size; the DNA was used to work out D and trimming. The sample contains about 150,000 clones, roughly 90% of which appear only once. Only one count was recorded for this clone.

The clonotype originates from a woman aged 25 to 45 with acute COVID-19. This rearrangement joins TRBV18 to TRBJ1-2; 7 bases align to TRBD1. Sequencing used PBMCs or T cells enriched from blood (not recorded which). CDR3 residues: CASSPVFRGFSPNYGYTF. CDR3 nucleotide sequence: TGTGCCAGCTCACCAGTGTTCAGGGGGTTTAGCCCTAACTATGGCTACACCTTC. Full variable domain (missing parts from reference TRBV18 and TRBJ1-2): NAGVMQNPRHLVRRRGQEARLRCSPMKGHSHVYWYRQLPEEGLKFMVYLQKENIIDESGMPKERFSAEFPKEGPSILRIQQVVRGDSAAYFCASSPVFRGFSPNYGYTFGSGTRLTVV.